This TCR beta chain appears in the sequencing data of a study of cytomegalovirus exposure and HLA in healthy donors. Study details: An early data release held 70 million to 90 million unique TCRs from HLA-typed donors. Study-level findings and limits: A previous analysis found most TCR beta V segments productive roughly 87% or roughly 30% of the time.

CDR3 length: 15 residues. Looked up from germline, CDR1 is SGHAT and CDR2 is FQNNGV. The V gene lost 2 bases and the J gene lost 3 bases, with 10 bases spanning the gap. This clone was seen once. The antigen remains undetermined. Primers: 60 Vbeta forward and 13 Jbeta reverse. The repertoire was sequenced with immunoSEQ multiplex PCR; TCRdb's copy has only in-frame clones and lacks some. Of over 70,000 clones in the sample, around 80% were seen once. The chain is built from TRBV11-2 and TRBJ2-2; tentatively, D is TRBD1 (5 bases). The sequenced material came from PBMCs. This receptor was identified in a male donor in good health and CMV-seropositive. The CDR3 reads CASSLIQGYTGELFF. The CDR3 nucleotides are TGTGCCAGCAGCTTAATTCAGGGATACACCGGGGAGCTGTTTTTT.